Presented here are 30 T cell receptor beta chains from one specimen sequenced in a study of T cells in Graves' hyperthyroidism and ophthalmopathy. Using RNA transcripts as the source, TCR beta CDR3 regions were amplified. The primer set for the first-round RT-PCR of the TCR CDR3 was HTBI. A single record per CDR3 protein comes from TCRdb applying MiXCR to the multiplex PCR reads. The sample shows about 250,000 distinct CDR3 sequences, about 25% of them seen only once. The sample comprised blood. The receptors originated from a woman between 35 and 50 years old with Graves' ophthalmopathy.

The table lists this clonotype with many counts. The chain is built from TRBV10-3 and TRBJ1-1; D is uncertain. The V gene's germline CDR1 is ENHRY and CDR2 SYGVKD. Trimming took off 10 bases at V and 2 bases at J, with 8 bases between the two ends. The CDR3 is 11 residues long. The CDR3 spells CASVGNTEAFF. As DNA, the CDR3 is TGTGCCAGCGTGGGTAACACTGAAGCTTTCTTT.

A note on this clonotype: A junction end diverges from the germline sequence, so it may reflect a read error. This chain links TRBV20-1 with TRBJ2-7; D is possibly TRBD1 (5 bases). CDR1 is DFQATT, CDR2 SNEGSKA, per germline (reference sequence). The CDR3 has 14 amino acids. The DNA for the CDR3 is TGCAGTGCTAGAAATCGACAGCGAGGCTACGAGCAATACTTC. Amino acids: CSARNRQRGYEQYF.

This clonotype was detected only a few times. The chain carries TRBV29-1 and TRBJ2-2; 7 bases align to TRBD2. From germline, CDR1 is SQVTM and CDR2 ANQGSEA. Trimming took 3 bases from V and 3 from J; bases not matched to a gene: 4. The length of the CDR3 is 14 residues. Written as DNA, the CDR3 is TGCAGCGTTGAGGGGGGAGGGTACACCGGGGAGCTGTTTTTT. It is translated as CSVEGGGYTGELFF.

This clonotype occurred many times. This chain links TRBV30 with TRBJ2-7; D is undetermined. The CDR3 runs to 12 residues. Germline loops: CDR1 GTSNPN, CDR2 SVGIG (reference sequence). V was cut by 0 bases and J by 0 bases, with 3 bases left in between. CDR3 DNA sequence: TGTGCCTGGAGTGTACTCTCCTACGAGCAGTACTTC. Translating gives CAWSVLSYEQYF.

This clonotype was seen repeatedly, ten times or more. The gene calls are TRBV2 and TRBJ1-2; D gene unclear. The V and J ends lost 2 bases and 1 base respectively, with 14 bases between them. The germline CDR1 and CDR2 sequences are SNHLY and FYNNEI. This CDR3 spans 16 amino acids. In DNA, the CDR3 is TGTGCCAGCAGTGAACGTTGGGAGACACTTAACTATGGCTACACCTTC. It specifies CASSERWETLNYGYTF.

This clonotype was recorded at least ten times. This chain uses TRBV27 with TRBJ1-6; D ambiguous. CDR3 length equals 13 residues. Deletions cut 3 bases from V and 10 bases from J, with 10 bases between. The germline gives CDR1 MNHEY, CDR2 SMNVEV (reference sequence). The CDR3 DNA sequence: TGTGCCAGCAGTTTGAGTGGGGTCTCACCCCTCCACTTT. As protein: CASSLSGVSPLHF.

This clonotype came up many times. The chain joins TRBV12-3 or TRBV12-4 to TRBJ2-7; TRBD1 aligns across 7 bases. The CDR3 runs to 14 residues. Unmatched junction bases numbered 9, after V lost 7 bases and J lost 3 bases. The DNA for the CDR3 is TGTGCCAGCAAACCCACAGGGGAGAGCTACGAGCAGTACTTC. Its translation: CASKPTGESYEQYF.

This clonotype came up many times. The chain is built from TRBV10-3 and TRBJ1-3; no definite D call. Germline CDR1 ENHRY, CDR2 SYGVKD. CDR3 length: 15 amino acids. Trimming took off 0 bases at V and 3 bases at J, with 9 bases between the two ends. In DNA form, the CDR3 reads TGTGCCATCAGTGAGTCTCAGTACCTTGGAAACACCATATATTTT. Translating it yields CAISESQYLGNTIYF.

CDR3 amino acids: CASSQGGGQNIQYF. As DNA, the CDR3 is TGTGCCAGTAGCCAGGGGGGAGGCCAAAACATTCAGTACTTC. The genes are TRBV9 and TRBJ2-4; TRBD1 might be the D (7 bases). The CDR3 contains 14 residues. V shed 8 bases and J shed 5 bases, with 17 bases lying between them. Germline loops: CDR1 SGDLS, CDR2 YYNGEE. Drawing the rest from reference TRBV9 and TRBJ2-4, the complete variable domain is DSGVTQTPKHLITATGQRVTLRCSPRSGDLSVYWYQQSLDQGLQFLIQYYNGEERAKGNILERFSAQQFPDLHSELNLSSLELGDSALYFCASSQGGGQNIQYFGAGTRLSVL.

The chain carries TRBV27 and TRBJ2-7; TRBD2 might be the D (5 bases). Germline values: CDR1 MNHEY, CDR2 SMNVEV (reference sequence). The CDR3 totals 17 residues. V shed 3 bases and J shed 0 bases, with 18 bases lying between them. The CDR3 here is CASSFSTELRGSYEQYF. The CDR3 DNA is TGTGCCAGCAGTTTTTCGACCGAACTACGGGGCTCCTACGAGCAGTACTTC.

This clonotype was seen more than once but under ten times. The V gene is TRBV18, the J gene TRBJ1-1; a possible D gene is TRBD1 (6 bases). CDR1 KGHSH and CDR2 LQKENI come from the germline V gene. Trimming took off 5 bases at V and 4 bases at J, with 11 bases between the two ends. This CDR3 comprises 13 residues. The CDR3 DNA reads TGTGCCAGCTCAACGAAGGACAGCACTGAAGCTTTCTTT. Its translation is CASSTKDSTEAFF.

The chain joins TRBV20-1 to TRBJ1-1; no definite D call. The germline gives CDR1 DFQATT, CDR2 SNEGSKA (reference sequence). V gave up 3 bases and J gave up 2 bases, with 10 bases separating them. This CDR3 is 13 amino acids long. The CDR3 bases are TGCAGTGCTAGTGTCAGCCTAAACACTGAAGCTTTCTTT. This sequence encodes CSASVSLNTEAFF.

This chain connects TRBV6-5 to TRBJ1-2; D unresolved. The V gene's germline CDR1 is MNHEY and CDR2 SVGAGI. V was cut by 0 bases and J by 5 bases, with 7 bases left in between. The CDR3 length is 13 residues. In DNA, the CDR3 is TGTGCCAGCAGTTACTCAGGGAGGTATGGCTACACCTTC. It codes for CASSYSGRYGYTF.

The chain joins TRBV28 to TRBJ2-7; D gene uncertain. This CDR3 contains 15 residues. Germline V gene data show CDR1 as MDHEN and CDR2 as SYDVKM. V was pared by 5 bases and J by 3 bases, with 17 bases between. The CDR3 protein is CASSLDSQRYYEQYF. The CDR3 DNA sequence: TGTGCCAGCAGTCTCGATTCGCAACGCTACTACGAGCAGTACTTC.

This clonotype was recorded many times. The chain is built from TRBV6-1 and TRBJ1-5; 9 positions match TRBD1. J was trimmed by 5 bases and V by 5 bases; bases with no gene match: 7. CDR1 MNHNS and CDR2 SASEGT come from the germline V gene. The CDR3 is made up of 15 amino acids. CDR3 coding DNA: TGTGCCAGCAGTCTGAACAGGGGGCGAGATCAGCCCCAGCATTTT. This gives the protein CASSLNRGRDQPQHF.

This clonotype showed up just a few times. One end of the junction fails to match germline, which may point to a read error. The genes are TRBV6-1 and TRBJ2-7, with 9 nucleotides matching TRBD1. The germline CDR1 and CDR2 sequences are MNHNS and SASEGT. The CDR3 is 12 residues long. This chain's CDR3 is CASSRTGEVIDF. CDR3 sequence (DNA): TGTGCCAGCAGTCGGACAGGGGAGGTGATCGACTTC.

The chain couples TRBV20-1 to TRBJ2-7; 7 bases map to TRBD2. V lost 1 base, J lost 0 bases, and 0 bases stayed unmatched. The germline gives CDR1 DFQATT, CDR2 SNEGSKA (reference sequence). This CDR3 has 13 amino acids. CDR3 amino acids: CSARAGGSYEQYF. In nucleotides, the CDR3 is TGCAGTGCTAGAGCGGGAGGCTCCTACGAGCAGTACTTC.

This chain uses TRBV6-1 with TRBJ1-5, with D possibly being TRBD1 (5 bases). The ends were cut back, 11 bases at V and 0 bases at J, with 11 bases in the middle. Germline V gives CDR1 MNHNS, CDR2 SASEGT. This CDR3 is built from 13 residues. CDR3 sequence: CAGGENSNQPQHF. In nucleotides, the CDR3 is TGTGCCGGGGGGGAAAATAGCAATCAGCCCCAGCATTTT.

This clonotype was seen only once. The chain joins TRBV6-2 or TRBV6-3 to TRBJ1-1; D possibly corresponds to TRBD1 (5 bases). Trimming stripped 2 bases from V and 1 base from J, with 14 bases between. The CDR3 has 16 residues. Germline V gives CDR1 MNHEY, CDR2 SVGEGT. The CDR3 DNA sequence: TGTGCCAGCAGTTACCCCCAGGGCCCGGGGAACACTGAAGCTTTCTTT. It is translated as CASSYPQGPGNTEAFF.

This clonotype has a count of ten or more. J is TRBJ1-1 and V is TRBV20-1, with D perhaps matching TRBD1 (6 bases). CDR1 and CDR2 from the germline V gene are DFQATT and SNEGSKA (reference sequence). This CDR3 comprises 14 residues. V was cut by 0 bases and J by 5 bases, with 13 bases left in between. CDR3 sequence: CSARDQGSGTEAFF. The DNA for the CDR3 is TGCAGTGCTAGAGATCAGGGGAGTGGGACTGAAGCTTTCTTT.

The chain uses TRBV19 and TRBJ1-5, with no clear D. CDR3 length: 13 residues. Trimming cost V 1 base and J 5 bases, with 6 bases left between them. Per germline, CDR1 LNHDA and CDR2 SQIVND (reference sequence). CDR3 DNA sequence: TGTGCCAGTAGTATAGGAGTTCATCAGCCCCAGCATTTT. Encoded protein: CASSIGVHQPQHF.

In its sample, this clonotype was seen many times. The genes are TRBV11-2 and TRBJ2-7; D is perhaps TRBD1 (5 bases). Germline values: CDR1 SGHAT, CDR2 FQNNGV. The CDR3 totals 16 residues. V was pared by 2 bases and J by 3 bases, with 17 bases between. For the CDR3, the DNA is TGTGCCAGCAGCTTATTAAGGGGTGAGGCGCTCTACGAGCAGTACTTC. It translates to CASSLLRGEALYEQYF.

This clonotype was counted many times. The V gene is TRBV6-2 or TRBV6-3, the J gene TRBJ1-2; 8 bases are shared with TRBD1. Germline CDR1 and CDR2: MNHEY and SVGEGT. Trimming removed 6 bases from V and 8 bases from J; junction bases left unmatched: 8. The CDR3 runs 13 residues. The CDR3 reads CASSPRTGPGYTF. The CDR3 DNA follows: TGTGCCAGCAGCCCGAGGACAGGGCCCGGCTACACCTTC.

The V call is TRBV7-9, the J call TRBJ2-2; D remains unclear. The CDR3 totals 15 residues. Germline-derived CDR1 and CDR2 are SEHNR and FQNEAQ (reference sequence). V dropped 0 bases and J dropped 3 bases, with 8 bases sitting between them. The DNA of the CDR3 is TGTGCCAGCAGCTTAGCGTTTAGGGACACCGGGGAGCTGTTTTTT. Protein product: CASSLAFRDTGELFF.

Ten or more counts support this clonotype. The V and J genes are TRBV6-1 and TRBJ2-7; D call uncertain. The ends were cut back, 3 bases at V and 3 bases at J, with 0 bases in the middle. The CDR3 extends over 10 amino acids. CDR1 and CDR2 (germline): MNHNS, SASEGT. The CDR3 region is CASSDYEQYF. The CDR3 DNA is TGTGCCAGCAGTGACTACGAGCAGTACTTC.

This clonotype was observed many times. The chain combines TRBV29-1 with TRBJ1-3; 8 bases align to TRBD1. This CDR3 is built from 15 residues. Germline CDR1 and CDR2: SQVTM and ANQGSEA. The J segment lost 6 bases and the V segment lost 0 bases, leaving 7 bases of the junction unmatched. CDR3 loop: CSVEDLVTGENTIYF. The CDR3 DNA sequence: TGCAGCGTTGAAGATCTTGTGACAGGGGAAAACACCATATATTTT.

This clonotype was seen repeatedly, ten times or more. CDR3 bases: TGTGCCAGTAGTAAGACCACGAGACCCTATGGCTACACCTTC. This codes for CASSKTTRPYGYTF. The chain uses TRBV19 and TRBJ1-2; no firm D call. Germline V gene sequence: CDR1 LNHDA, CDR2 SQIVND (reference sequence). V was pared by 4 bases and J by 4 bases, with 13 bases between. This CDR3 is built from 14 residues.

This clonotype was detected ten times or more. The V call is TRBV6-5, the J call TRBJ2-7; 11 bases align to TRBD2. This CDR3 region has 13 residues. Per germline, CDR1 MNHEY and CDR2 SVGAGI. With V trimmed by 10 bases and J by 3 bases, 5 bases remained unmatched. The CDR3 protein is CAILLAGDYEQYF. The CDR3 DNA sequence: TGTGCCATCTTACTAGCGGGGGACTACGAGCAGTACTTC.

This clonotype was seen repeatedly, ten times or more. This chain links TRBV4-1 with TRBJ1-1, with a weak D call TRBD1 (5 bases). The V and J ends lost 6 bases and 0 bases respectively, with 11 bases between them. The germline V gene encodes CDR1 MGHRA and CDR2 YSYEKL. The CDR3 spans 14 residues. In DNA form, the CDR3 reads TGCGCCAGCAGGGGAATGACAGTGAACACTGAAGCTTTCTTT. Its translation: CASRGMTVNTEAFF.

Ten or more counts support this clonotype. CDR3 nucleotides: TGTGCCAGCGCCCCCCTTTTGGGTACTGGGGCCAACGTCCTGACTTTC. Translating it yields CASAPLLGTGANVLTF. The rearrangement uses TRBV6-1 and TRBJ2-6, with D uncertain. V lost 8 bases to trimming and J lost 2 bases, with 16 bases between them. CDR3 size: 16 residues. Germline values: CDR1 MNHNS, CDR2 SASEGT.